This TCR beta chain was retrieved from a study of cytomegalovirus exposure and HLA in healthy donors (dated by TCRdb to 2017 to 2019). Turning to the overall study: An earlier analysis of 587 of the donors reported approximately 300 Gb of sequence data and around 100 million unique TCR beta sequences obtained from approximately 180 million T cells. Besides the first cohort of roughly 640 subjects, a separate validation cohort made up of over 100 different subjects was used. About five DR-DQ haplotypes were handled as single units for association and clustering, since linkage in the cohort was strong. High-throughput TCR immunosequencing, statistical association of individual TCRs with disease status, and machine learning were combined to predict cytomegalovirus infection status. Using immunosequencing, the study profiled T cell repertoires from 500 to 800 subjects and related those repertoires to cytomegalovirus serostatus. HLA typing covered class I and class II loci at four-digit resolution. On average, roughly 250,000 unique TCR beta nucleotide sequences were sequenced per donor among some 430 genotyped donors of the cohort, with roughly 18% of those sequences being non-productive. A later analysis re-examined previously published TCR beta repertoires from just over 650 donors and added high-resolution HLA genotyping to investigate patterns of TCR occurrence. An earlier analysis of some 500 of the donors applied high-throughput TCR beta sequencing to assess whether each TCR beta V gene segment acted as functional or pseudogenic. The number of typed donors differed by locus: about 620-640 for A, B, C, DRB1 and DQB1; some 500 for DQA1; 606 for DPA1; and some 430 for DPB1. Alongside the repertoire data, information on donor age, sex, ethnicity and CMV serostatus was compiled. In the later analysis, no new phenotypic data were used to find candidate immune exposures; instead, reliance was placed on TCR beta sequences and their occurrence across donors. The genetic ancestry cluster associated with self-reported Caucasian donors included around four fifths of the 398 genotyped donors. The study aimed to test whether signatures of past pathogen exposure could be identified by cataloging public T cell receptors. A later genetic analysis took genome-wide SNP genotypes for about 65% of the 666 donors and used that subset as a discovery cohort. Around 320 gigabases of sequencing data and 70 million to 100 million unique TCR sequences were included in an early release covering several hundred HLA-typed donors. Every repertoire in the discovery cohort had been generated on one and the same sequencing platform.

The research as a whole found: A later analysis associated 16,951 TCR beta sequences with specific HLA alleles at a false discovery rate of 0.05. The authors suggested that the approach could potentially be generalized to other disease states and immunological phenotypes. The study gave a list of about 170 TCR beta chains associated with cytomegalovirus. The only immune exposure information available for the cohort was CMV serostatus. A further reported finding was that TCR beta sequences accurately predicted the HLA-A and HLA-B alleles for most subjects in the first cohort. Linkage disequilibrium might explain the correlated functional status among segregating V segments, but an unknown experimental factor could not be ruled out. While some public TCRs were present in many individuals, most TCR sequences turned up only very rarely across donors. In this cohort, only TCR beta chains were sequenced, and detectable features were limited by the absence of alpha or paired-chain data. HLA typing was unavailable for some donors at each locus, so association tests used only the typed subset. Three of the identified cytomegalovirus-associated TCR beta chains were confirmed in vitro to be specific for cytomegalovirus antigens. Approximately 16 rarely observed V segments, including chromosome 9 orphons, were excluded from the earlier analysis of approximately 500 of the donors because counts were too low. The sequencing pipeline was judged likely to have produced a cluster of highly shared sequence variants as a technical artifact. A later analysis reported that several top co-occurrence clusters appeared linked to parvovirus B19, influenza, CMV and Epstein-Barr virus. Broadly in line with IMGT annotations, most TCR beta V segments showed up in productive rearrangements about 87% or about 30% of the time in an earlier analysis of about 500 of the donors. Presence/absence analyses assumed roughly uniform sequencing depth across donors, an assumption that may not hold. In a later analysis, most CMV-associated TCR beta chains were found to appear HLA-restricted, with HLA associations seemingly driven largely by CMV exposure. The classifier was reported to diagnose cytomegalovirus status with high specificity and sensitivity in both the original cohort and the validation cohort. In a later analysis, HLA-associated TCR beta chains were found to be more clonally expanded and to have lower generation probabilities than equally common non-associated chains. A later genetic analysis reported fewer N-insertions in productive TCRs among donors in an Asian-associated ancestry cluster than the roughly 650-donor mean. A later analysis found that TCR association rates varied across HLA loci, with DRB1 alleles showing the most associated TCRs and HLA-C alleles the fewest. V-gene and J-gene trimming of TCR beta chains was associated with a missense DCLRE1C variant in a later genetic analysis, and the association was replicated in an independent cohort. Strong co-occurrence of HLA alleles, especially DR and DQ, made assigning TCR associations to individual alleles difficult.

The cohort comprised 666 healthy bone marrow donors. Cohort members were all nominally healthy when sampled, although unrecorded immune exposures were likely present. The donor tested CMV seronegative and was one of the 352 seronegative cohort members. A peripheral blood sample was provided by each donor, and peripheral blood mononuclear cells were used for TCR beta sequencing. Genomic DNA was extracted from the blood cell samples with the Qiagen DNeasy Blood Extraction Kit. Library construction relied on the immunoSEQ multiplex PCR assay. The multiplex PCR relied on a mix of 60 forward primers for TCR Vbeta segments and 13 reverse primers for TCR Jbeta segments. Amplification of the CDR3 region of rearranged TCR beta genes was performed with a multiplex PCR assay on genomic DNA. On the Illumina HiSeq System, the amplified TCR beta libraries were sequenced as 87-base-pair reads. The original pipeline was this. In a later analysis, 77 million or so unique TCR beta chains were counted across the 500 to 850 repertoires, and roughly 11 million of these chains were shared by at least two donors. Raw reads were error-corrected and collapsed into unique sequences with a nearest-neighbor algorithm that merged closely related sequences to remove PCR and sequencing errors. To assign V, D and J gene segments, CDR3 sequences were aligned to IMGT reference sequences. Each retained sequence needed at least a six-nucleotide match to both a V gene segment and a J gene segment. Rearrangements were called productive when the CDR3 lacked stop codons and stayed in frame with V and J; all others were non-productive. Following IMGT convention, CDR3 was defined as the stretch from the second conserved V-encoded cysteine to the conserved J-encoded phenylalanine. In an earlier analysis of around 540 of the donors, sequences lacking an unambiguous match to a single V gene segment were excluded. In an earlier analysis of roughly 600 of the donors, a V segment was called functional when productive rearrangements were above 56.7%, and segregating when the standard deviation between donors exceeded 5%. A statistical classification framework was developed to diagnose cytomegalovirus status using the catalog of TCR beta chain sequences. In a later analysis, TCR nucleotide sequences were compared against IMGT/GENE-DB human TR gene sequences so that V and J genes could be assigned. A later analysis assigned CDR3 sequences and most-parsimonious VDJ recombination scenarios with the TCRdist pipeline. In a later analysis, each TCR beta chain was defined by its CDR3 amino acid sequence together with its V-gene family, and reads without a unique V-gene family were excluded. A later analysis removed roughly 590 highly shared, low-generation-probability nucleotide sequences to deal with suspected cross-contamination and a sequencing artifact. A later analysis calculated a clonal expansion index for each public chain from normalized within-repertoire ranks of inferred template counts. Generation probabilities in a later analysis came from a VDJ recombination model fitted to out-of-frame rearrangements, and those results were checked against IGoR. Hypergeometric tests were used in a later analysis to score TCR-TCR, TCR-HLA and TCR-CMV co-occurrence, with a repertoire-size bias correction applied to the TCR pairs. A later analysis estimated false discovery rates by permuting HLA or CMV assignments 20 times. In a later analysis, co-occurring TCRs were grouped using DBSCAN, and TCRdist sequence similarity was added for clustering within HLA-allele-positive subsets. Repertoires with fewer than 30,000 or more than 120,000 public chains, plus five repertoires with anomalous nucleotide sharing, were excluded from co-occurrence clustering. Drawn from immuneACCESS, this table holds only the in-frame rearrangements with V and J called that TCRdb kept. Clones are partly lost; checked studies trace under half to an unresolved V gene and leave the rest unexplained. The V and J calls and clone size come from that table; D and trimming were worked out from the DNA. This sample holds 150,000 to 200,000 clones; roughly 85% were observed only once. Of the sample, roughly 1.5% is held by the ten largest clones.

Of note for this clone: The antigen it binds to is not known. Base qualities are not at hand, and no much larger clone is one base apart.

The sequence was obtained from a young woman in good health and CMV-seronegative. The sample taken for sequencing was PBMCs.

The DNA is as follows: TGCGCCAGCAGCCAAGATCTGGACACCTACGAGCAGTACGTC. Translated, this is CASSQDLDTYEQYV. The sequence is built from TRBV4-1 and TRBJ2-7; TRBD1 could be the D gene, as 5 bases match. V is cut by 0 bases and J by 2 bases, and the space between the germline ends is 8 bases. CDR1 MGHRA and CDR2 YSYEKL are derived from the germline V gene. The CDR3 contains 14 residues, cysteine and valine counted. Just CDR3 DNA is preserved here, 42 bases in frame from base 1.